This T cell receptor beta chain was obtained from a study of blood T cell repertoires in COVID-19. Study-wide context: Donors in the United States, Italy and Spain gave samples during acute or convalescent COVID-19. In each case, the material was cDNA or gDNA derived from T cells, B-cell-depleted T cells, or PBMCs.

V lost 7 bases to trimming and J lost 4 bases; unmatched junction nucleotides: 12. There are 14 residues in the CDR3. The germline CDR1 and CDR2 sequences are SQVTM and ANQGSEA. Per the original data handling: Amplification of reference gene primers was used by the study to estimate nucleated cell counts. Produced via immunoSEQ multiplex PCR; TCRdb's table is partial and in-frame only. V, J and clone size were drawn from that table, and D and trimming were deduced from the DNA. This sample has fewer than 3,000 clones, with about nine tenths found just once. V and J are TRBV29-1 and TRBJ1-1; TRBD1 aligns across 7 bases. This clonotype was sampled from a man in his 70s with active COVID-19. Material for sequencing was peripheral blood. DNA of the CDR3: TGCAGCGCCGCTCTGGGACAGACGAGCACTGAAGCTTTCTTT. Translating it yields CSAALGQTSTEAFF.